Below are 21 T cell receptor beta chains sequenced from a single sample in a study of blood T cells in healthy people across ages. Combining a sample-barcoded 5' primer with a J-beta primer mix, a second PCR ran for 7 to 11 cycles. Each CDR3 protein is one row after TCRdb ran MiXCR on the 5' RACE reads. The sample holds more than 650,000 distinct CDR3 sequences, about 20% seen once. What was sequenced was blood. All receptors come from a man in his 70s in good health.

This clonotype has ten or more counts. The genes are TRBV28 and TRBJ2-1, with 10 positions matching TRBD2. The germline V gene has CDR1 MDHEN and CDR2 SYDVKM. CDR3 size: 18 residues. The J segment lost 0 bases and the V segment lost 6 bases, leaving 11 bases of the junction unmatched. CDR3 sequence: CASSPTSGFLSSYNEQFF. The CDR3 bases are TGTGCCAGCAGCCCGACTAGCGGGTTCCTTAGCTCCTACAATGAGCAGTTCTTC.

V is TRBV15 and J is TRBJ2-3, with D possibly being TRBD1 or TRBD2 (5 bases each). Trimming pared 0 bases from V and 1 base from J, leaving 14 bases between. The CDR3 is 17 amino acids. The germline V gene encodes CDR1 LNHNV and CDR2 YYDKDF (reference sequence). The CDR3 coding sequence is TGTGCCACCAGCAGAGAGGGTATTGGGGGACGCACAGATACGCAGTATTTT. Translated: CATSREGIGGRTDTQYF.

The chain has TRBV7-2 and TRBJ1-5, with TRBD1 matching over 7 bases. V lost 5 bases and J lost 3; bases outside the gene matches: 4. The CDR3 consists of 14 residues. Germline values: CDR1 SGHTA, CDR2 FQGNSA. CDR3: CASSGQAANQPQHF. DNA of the CDR3: TGTGCCAGCAGCGGACAGGCGGCCAATCAGCCCCAGCATTTT.

This clonotype was detected only a few times. Germline is not matched at one junction end, which may reflect a read error. This chain links TRBV28 with TRBJ2-4; no reliable D call. The germline CDR1 and CDR2 sequences are MDHEN and SYDVKM. This CDR3 region has 14 residues. CDR3 sequence reads: CAGSLYRAKNIQYF. CDR3 DNA sequence: TGTGCCGGCAGTTTGTATCGAGCCAAAAACATTCAGTACTTC.

This clonotype appeared a few times. The chain recombines TRBV3-1 with TRBJ2-7; 7 positions match TRBD1. This CDR3 has 13 amino acids. J gave up 6 bases and V 3 bases, and 5 bases lay outside the gene matches. The germline gives CDR1 LGHDT, CDR2 YNNKEL (reference sequence). The chain's CDR3 is CASSHGDSSEQYF. The CDR3 nucleotides read TGTGCCAGCAGCCACGGGGACAGTAGCGAGCAGTACTTC.

The chain couples TRBV24-1 to TRBJ1-3; tentatively, D is TRBD1 (5 bases). Trimming cost V 4 bases and J 9 bases, with 9 bases left between them. The V gene's germline CDR1 is KGHDR and CDR2 SFDVKD. The CDR3 consists of 12 residues. CDR3 nucleotides: TGTGCCACCAGTGACCCAAGGGGCACCATATATTTT. This codes for CATSDPRGTIYF.

This clonotype was counted between two and nine times. V gene TRBV20-1 combines with J gene TRBJ2-2; 7 bases are shared with TRBD1. The germline gives CDR1 DFQATT, CDR2 SNEGSKA (reference sequence). Trimming took 0 bases from V and 0 from J; bases not matched to a gene: 1. This CDR3 contains 15 residues. The CDR3 sequence: CSARDTGANTGELFF. In nucleotides, the CDR3 is TGCAGTGCTAGAGATACAGGGGCGAACACCGGGGAGCTGTTTTTT.

The chain has TRBV29-1 and TRBJ2-4; the D is unclear. With 1 base removed from V and 7 bases from J, the gap between germline ends came to 23 bases. Germline V gives CDR1 SQVTM, CDR2 ANQGSEA. The CDR3 is 17 amino acids. The chain's CDR3 is CSVEGTPLKEAENIQYF. The CDR3 DNA is TGCAGCGTTGAAGGAACACCGTTGAAGGAAGCCGAGAACATTCAGTACTTC.

The table lists this clonotype with many counts. The gene calls are TRBV11-2 and TRBJ2-4; 7 bases map to TRBD2. This CDR3 has 18 amino acids. V gave up 1 base and J gave up 1 base; unmatched junction bases: 10. Germline loops: CDR1 SGHAT, CDR2 FQNNGV. CDR3 amino acids: CASSLVFGRIGAKNIQYF. In DNA form, the CDR3 reads TGTGCCAGCAGCTTAGTCTTCGGGAGGATTGGGGCCAAAAACATTCAGTACTTC.

The sample holds a few counts of this clonotype. The J gene is TRBJ1-6, the V gene TRBV7-2; weak D call: TRBD1 (5 bases). This CDR3 contains 13 residues. Per germline, CDR1 SGHTA and CDR2 FQGNSA. Trimming took 3 bases from V and 10 from J, leaving 10 bases between them. As DNA, the CDR3 is TGTGCCAGCAGCTTTTCCAGGGAATCACCCCTCCACTTT. Its protein product is CASSFSRESPLHF.

This clonotype was counted at least ten times. V is TRBV12-3 or TRBV12-4 and J is TRBJ1-2, with D uncertain. CDR3 length: 11 amino acids. V was trimmed by 1 base and J by 8 bases, leaving 5 bases between them. The CDR3 loop is CASSLGAGYTF. The CDR3, as DNA: TGTGCCAGCAGTTTAGGCGCGGGCTACACCTTC.

The CDR3 reads CASSFSTGVGEKLFF. CDR3 bases: TGTGCCAGCAGCTTCTCTACAGGGGTGGGCGAAAAACTGTTTTTT. This chain connects TRBV7-9 to TRBJ1-4; 7 positions match TRBD1. V was pared by 3 bases and J by 8 bases, with 9 bases of the junction left unmatched. Looked up from germline, CDR1 is SEHNR and CDR2 is FQNEAQ (reference sequence). This CDR3 has 15 amino acids.

Only a few counts were recorded for this clonotype. The V and J genes are TRBV20-1 and TRBJ2-3; no clear D gene. This CDR3 contains 14 residues. V lost 0 bases and J 3 bases, leaving 10 bases between the germline ends. The V gene's germline CDR1 is DFQATT and CDR2 SNEGSKA (reference sequence). The CDR3 DNA is TGCAGTGCTAGAGATCGCGACGGGACAGATACGCAGTATTTT. Translation: CSARDRDGTDTQYF.

This clonotype was observed a handful of times. The genes are TRBV5-1 and TRBJ2-4; D might be TRBD1 or TRBD2, each matching 5 bases. The CDR3 has 14 amino acids. V was trimmed by 0 bases and J by 6 bases, leaving 10 bases between them. Germline CDR1 reads SGHRS; CDR2 reads YFSETQ. The CDR3 DNA reads as TGCGCCAGCAGCTTGGAGGCAGGGAGAAACATTCAGTACTTC. This codes for CASSLEAGRNIQYF.

This clonotype was seen only a few times. The V call is TRBV24-1, the J call TRBJ2-5; D is unresolved. The CDR3 is made up of 14 amino acids. V was cut by 3 bases and J by 4 bases, with 11 bases left in between. Germline-derived CDR1 and CDR2 are KGHDR and SFDVKD. The DNA of the CDR3 is TGTGCCACCAGTGATCCTGGTCTGAGAGAGACCCAGTACTTC. This encodes CATSDPGLRETQYF.

The CDR3 sequence: CASSHRADTQYF. The CDR3 DNA reads TGTGCCAGCAGTCACCGCGCAGATACGCAGTATTTT. The genes are TRBV12-3 or TRBV12-4 and TRBJ2-3; D is unclear. Trimming left V 5 bases short and J 4 bases short, with 7 bases between. The CDR3 is 12 residues long.

This clonotype was found many times. This rearrangement joins TRBV13 to TRBJ2-2; maybe TRBD2 (5 bases). This CDR3 spans 14 amino acids. V lost 9 bases to trimming and J lost 0 bases, with 11 bases between them. The germline V gene encodes CDR1 PRHDT and CDR2 FYEKMQ (reference sequence). DNA of the CDR3: TGTGCCAGTACTAGAACGGCGAACACCGGGGAGCTGTTTTTT. As protein: CASTRTANTGELFF.

This chain uses TRBV10-2 with TRBJ2-1; 7 positions match TRBD2. V lost 5 bases and J lost 7; bases outside the gene matches: 11. The germline V gene has CDR1 WSHSY and CDR2 SAAADI. This CDR3 is 15 amino acids long. The CDR3 reads CASSFLRGGPNEQFF. The CDR3 nucleotides are TGCGCCAGCAGTTTCCTTAGGGGAGGGCCAAATGAGCAGTTCTTC.

V is TRBV25-1 and J is TRBJ2-1; D is perhaps TRBD1 (5 bases). Trimming removed 3 bases from V and 5 bases from J, with 20 bases in between. Germline CDR1 and CDR2: MGHDK and SYGVNS. The CDR3 is 17 residues long. In DNA form, the CDR3 reads TGTGCCAGCAGTGATCCAAGGGGTCGGCCATCCGACAATGAGCAGTTCTTC. It codes for CASSDPRGRPSDNEQFF.

The J gene is TRBJ2-4, the V gene TRBV29-1, with D maybe TRBD1 (5 bases). Trimming took 5 bases from V and 6 from J, leaving 20 bases between them. This CDR3 is 15 amino acids long. Germline V lookup: CDR1 SQVTM, CDR2 ANQGSEA. CDR3 protein: CSVYRGGIERNIQYF. CDR3 nucleotide sequence: TGCAGCGTTTATAGGGGTGGGATTGAGAGAAACATTCAGTACTTC.

This clonotype was picked up many times. The chain couples TRBV20-1 to TRBJ1-5, with TRBD1 as a possible D gene (6 bases). This CDR3 is built from 14 residues. Trimming stripped 6 bases from V and 2 bases from J, with 14 bases between. Per germline, CDR1 DFQATT and CDR2 SNEGSKA (reference sequence). This CDR3 is CSASQGAGNQPQHF. CDR3 bases: TGCAGTGCCTCACAGGGTGCGGGCAATCAGCCCCAGCATTTT.